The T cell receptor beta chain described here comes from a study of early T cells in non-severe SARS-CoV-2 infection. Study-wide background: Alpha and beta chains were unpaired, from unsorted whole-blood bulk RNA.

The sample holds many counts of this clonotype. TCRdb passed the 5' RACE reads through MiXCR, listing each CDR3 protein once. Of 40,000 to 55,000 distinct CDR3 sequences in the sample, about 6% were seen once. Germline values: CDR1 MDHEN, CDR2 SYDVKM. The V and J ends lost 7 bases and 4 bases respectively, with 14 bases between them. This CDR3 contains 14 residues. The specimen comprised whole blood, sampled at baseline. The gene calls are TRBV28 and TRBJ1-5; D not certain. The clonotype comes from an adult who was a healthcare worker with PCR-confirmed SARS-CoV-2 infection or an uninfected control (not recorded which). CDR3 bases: TGTGCCAGCACTCCGGCAGGTCCTAATCAGCCCCAGCATTTT. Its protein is CASTPAGPNQPQHF.